Following are 12 T cell receptor beta chains from one sample sequenced in a study of blood T cell repertoires in COVID-19. TCRdb keeps only in-frame clones here, not all; method: immunoSEQ multiplex PCR. The sample consists of 220,000 or so clones, approximately 86% of them appearing once. The sample taken for sequencing was peripheral blood. The receptors originated from a woman older than 75 with acute or convalescent COVID-19.

This chain joins TRBV30 and TRBJ1-1; 7 positions match TRBD1. This CDR3 comprises 14 residues. The V gene's germline CDR1 is GTSNPN and CDR2 SVGIG (reference sequence). J gave up 1 base and V 5 bases, and 7 bases lay outside the gene matches. The CDR3 nucleotides are TGTGCCTGGGGGTACAGGGGATCGAACACTGAAGCTTTCTTT. Translation gives CAWGYRGSNTEAFF.

The rearrangement uses TRBV6-2 or TRBV6-3 and TRBJ2-2, with D unclear. Germline V gene data show CDR1 as MNHEY and CDR2 as SVGEGT. Trimming pared 4 bases from V and 6 bases from J, leaving 9 bases between. The CDR3 sequence is 13 residues long. The CDR3 sequence is CASSSRFAGELFF. The CDR3 nucleotides are TGTGCCAGCAGTTCCAGATTTGCCGGGGAGCTGTTTTTT.

This chain connects TRBV7-3 to TRBJ1-4; D unresolved. The CDR3 has 13 amino acids. With 5 bases removed from V and 6 bases from J, the gap between germline ends came to 10 bases. Germline CDR1 and CDR2: SGHTA and FQGTGA. This chain's CDR3 is CASSPGRDEKLFF. DNA of the CDR3: TGTGCCAGCAGCCCTGGGCGAGATGAAAAACTGTTTTTT.

This chain connects TRBV7-8 to TRBJ1-1; D is unresolved. The CDR3 extends over 14 amino acids. Germline CDR1 and CDR2: SGHVS and FQNEAQ. Trimming took 6 bases from V and 3 from J, leaving 14 bases between them. CDR3 sequence: CASSLGIPDTEAFF. CDR3 DNA sequence: TGTGCCAGCAGTCTCGGGATACCAGACACTGAAGCTTTCTTT.

J is TRBJ1-1 and V is TRBV5-6; weak D call: TRBD1 (5 bases). Trimming cost V 2 bases and J 3 bases, with 8 bases left between them. The CDR3 spans 13 residues. CDR1 is SGHDT, CDR2 YYEEEE, per germline. In DNA form, the CDR3 reads TGTGCCAGCAGCTTCGGGGGGTACACTGAAGCTTTCTTT. Translated, it gives CASSFGGYTEAFF. The whole variable domain, remainder taken from reference TRBV5-6 and TRBJ1-1, is DAGVTQSPTHLIKTRGQQVTLRCSPKSGHDTVSWYQQALGQGPQFIFQYYEEEERQRGNFPDRFSGHQFPNYSSELNVNALLLGDSALYLCASSFGGYTEAFFGQGTRLTVV.

The V and J genes are TRBV19 and TRBJ2-5, with D tentatively TRBD1 (5 bases). The CDR3 covers 12 residues. Germline loops: CDR1 LNHDA, CDR2 SQIVND (reference sequence). Deletions cut 3 bases from V and 7 bases from J, with 9 bases between. The CDR3 coding sequence is TGTGCCAGTAGTATCGGGCAGGGGACCCAGTACTTC. Its translation is CASSIGQGTQYF. Looking up the rest from reference TRBV19 and TRBJ2-5 gives the full variable domain: DGGITQSPKYLFRKEGQNVTLSCEQNLNHDAMYWYRQDPGQGLRLIYYSQIVNDFQKGDIAEGYSVSREKKESFPLTVTSAQKNPTAFYLCASSIGQGTQYFGPGTRLLVL.

This chain connects TRBV5-6 to TRBJ2-6; possible D gene TRBD1, 6 bases. The CDR3 runs to 16 residues. Germline V gives CDR1 SGHDT, CDR2 YYEEEE. Trimming cost V 3 bases and J 0 bases, with 10 bases left between them. The CDR3 nucleotides are TGTGCCAGCAGCTCTCGGGACAACTCTGGGGCCAACGTCCTGACTTTC. Its protein is CASSSRDNSGANVLTF.

The V and J genes are TRBV7-3 and TRBJ2-1, with D possibly being TRBD2 (5 bases). CDR1 and CDR2 (germline): SGHTA, FQGTGA. This CDR3 spans 13 amino acids. Trimming pared 6 bases from V and 9 bases from J, leaving 15 bases between. CDR3 nucleotides: TGTGCCAGCAGTATGGCGAGGGCGGGTGAGCAGTTCTTC. This gives the protein CASSMARAGEQFF.

This sequence joins TRBV12-3 or TRBV12-4 and TRBJ2-7; D call uncertain. Trimming pared 5 bases from V and 1 base from J, leaving 3 bases between. The CDR3 runs 11 residues. The CDR3 reads CASSPSYEQYF. The CDR3 DNA reads TGTGCCAGCAGTCCATCCTACGAGCAGTACTTC.

The genes are TRBV5-4 and TRBJ1-3; TRBD1 matches 9 bases. The length of the CDR3 is 16 residues. The ends lost 4 bases at V and 3 bases at J; junction bases unmatched: 8. The germline gives CDR1 SGHNT, CDR2 YYREEE (reference sequence). DNA for the CDR3: TGTGCCAGCAGCCTGAGGACAGGGGCGTATGGAAACACCATATATTTT. It specifies CASSLRTGAYGNTIYF.

The J gene is TRBJ2-1, the V gene TRBV7-2, with 7 bases identical to TRBD2. The CDR3 runs to 17 residues. Germline values: CDR1 SGHTA, CDR2 FQGNSA. The V and J ends lost 5 bases and 0 bases, in that order; junction bases with no gene match: 10. The CDR3 coding sequence is TGTGCCAGCAGCGGTGGTCCGGGGGGTTACTCCTACAATGAGCAGTTCTTC. Amino acids: CASSGGPGGYSYNEQFF.

The chain employs TRBV5-1 and TRBJ2-7; 8 nucleotides align to TRBD1. The ends lost 0 bases at V and 5 bases at J; junction bases unmatched: 13. Germline-derived CDR1 and CDR2 are SGHRS and YFSETQ. The length of the CDR3 is 17 residues. CDR3: CASSLGPTGQGGNEQYF. The CDR3 DNA reads as TGCGCCAGCAGCTTGGGTCCAACAGGACAGGGCGGAAACGAGCAGTACTTC. Full variable domain (remainder filled in from reference TRBV5-1 and TRBJ2-7): KAGVTQTPRYLIKTRGQQVTLSCSPISGHRSVSWYQQTPGQGLQFLFEYFSETQRNKGNFPGRFSGRQFSNSRSEMNVSTLELGDSALYLCASSLGPTGQGGNEQYFGPGTRLTVT.